The 14 T cell receptor beta chains below were found in one sample sequenced in a study of vaccination and CD4 T cells after COVID-19. These receptors lack a known antigen. Once obtained from cultured CD4+ T cells, the DNA was sequenced using the Oncomine TCR Beta short-read assay. TCRdb analysed the PCR reads with MiXCR anew, one entry per CDR3 protein. This table has about 3,500 distinct CDR3 sequences, 32% appearing once. Treatment denoted: approximately nine-day PBMC culture with coronavirus spike peptide pools or control peptides (ViraFEST assay). Sequencing input: CD4+ T cells from blood, cultured in vitro. These receptors were taken from a human donor who had recovered from COVID-19.

By share, this clonotype counts as medium-sized. The chain links TRBV5-1 to TRBJ1-2, with TRBD1 identical over 8 bases. CDR1 is SGHRS, CDR2 YFSETQ, per germline. V lost 1 base, J lost 8 bases, and 7 bases stayed unmatched. The CDR3 has 14 residues. The CDR3 loop reads CASSLTGGVEGYTF. The DNA of the CDR3 is TGCGCCAGCAGCTTGACAGGGGGTGTTGAGGGCTACACCTTC.

This clonotype was seen a few times. V gene TRBV4-1 combines with J gene TRBJ2-7; 7 nucleotides align to TRBD1. Trimming at V came to 0 bases and at J to 2 bases, leaving 4 bases not matched to a gene. The CDR3 consists of 15 residues. Germline CDR1 reads MGHRA; CDR2 reads YSYEKL. The CDR3 DNA follows: TGCGCCAGCAGCCAAGAACCCGGGACAGCCTACGAGCAGTACTTC. The encoded protein is CASSQEPGTAYEQYF.

Concerning this clonotype: One end of the junction varies from germline; a read error may be responsible. The chain carries TRBV19 and TRBJ1-2, with D uncertain. Germline V lookup: CDR1 LNHDA, CDR2 SQIVND (reference sequence). CDR3 length: 13 amino acids. CDR3 region: CASTIRGNYGYTF. CDR3 nucleotide sequence: TGTGCCAGTACTATACGGGGTAACTATGGCTACACCTTC.

The chain links TRBV5-1 to TRBJ2-7, with no clear D. Trimming shortened V by 4 bases and J by 3 bases, and 14 bases separated the two germline ends. This CDR3 contains 14 residues. Germline V gene lookup returns CDR1 SGHRS and CDR2 YFSETQ. The CDR3 nucleotides read TGCGCCAGCAGCCCACGAACCACTAACTACGAGCAGTACTTC. Amino acids: CASSPRTTNYEQYF.

V is TRBV6-1 and J is TRBJ2-3; D is ambiguous. Trimming stripped 2 bases from V and 4 bases from J, with 7 bases between. The length of the CDR3 is 13 residues. Germline assignment: CDR1 MNHNS and CDR2 SASEGT. The CDR3 is CASSEFGADTQYF. The DNA for the CDR3 is TGTGCCAGCAGTGAATTTGGCGCAGATACGCAGTATTTT.

In this sample, this clonotype turned up a few times. The chain employs TRBV10-3 and TRBJ2-2; no clear D gene. Per germline, CDR1 ENHRY and CDR2 SYGVKD. V was shortened by 3 bases and J by 4 bases, with 9 bases between the two germline ends. The length of the CDR3 is 14 residues. CDR3 coding DNA: TGTGCCATCAGTGATAAGGCTGGCACCGGGGAGCTGTTTTTT. It specifies CAISDKAGTGELFF.

The gene calls are TRBV30 and TRBJ2-7, with TRBD2 identical over 9 bases. Germline trimming cut 2 bases from V and 0 bases from J; bases unmatched to any gene: 8. CDR3 length equals 16 residues. Per the germline V gene, CDR1 is GTSNPN and CDR2 is SVGIG (reference sequence). The CDR3 loop reads CAWSRTRLAASYEQYF. In DNA, the CDR3 is TGTGCCTGGAGTAGAACCCGACTAGCGGCCTCCTACGAGCAGTACTTC.

This clonotype counts as medium-sized (0.01 to 0.1%). This sequence joins TRBV20-1 and TRBJ1-1; D possibly corresponds to TRBD1 (6 bases). This CDR3 spans 13 amino acids. CDR1 is DFQATT, CDR2 SNEGSKA, per germline (reference sequence). The V end lost 7 bases, the J end lost 0 bases, and 12 bases lay between the germline ends. The CDR3 region is CSGQGHMNTEAFF. The CDR3 nucleotides read TGCAGTGGTCAGGGACACATGAACACTGAAGCTTTCTTT.

This clonotype has a handful of counts. J is TRBJ2-3 and V is TRBV10-2, with TRBD2 identical over 13 bases. Germline assignment: CDR1 WSHSY and CDR2 SAAADI. J lost 6 bases, V lost 7 bases, and 4 bases had no gene match. The CDR3 spans 14 residues. CDR3 amino acids: CASTATSGGDTQYF. CDR3 DNA: TGCGCCAGCACCGCGACTAGCGGGGGGGATACGCAGTATTTT.

This clonotype qualifies as large. The chain combines TRBV5-4 with TRBJ1-2; D is perhaps TRBD1 (5 bases). The germline gives CDR1 SGHNT, CDR2 YYREEE (reference sequence). This CDR3 region has 13 residues. The ends were cut back, 4 bases at V and 11 bases at J, with 18 bases in the middle. CDR3 sequence: CASSRSGLTIYTF. DNA of the CDR3: TGTGCCAGCAGCCGCTCGGGACTCACTATATACACCTTC.

The rearrangement joins TRBV19 to TRBJ1-1, with D perhaps matching TRBD1 (6 bases). The CDR3 runs 12 residues. V was cut by 10 bases and J by 1 base, with 10 bases left in between. Germline lookup yields CDR1 LNHDA and CDR2 SQIVND (reference sequence). The CDR3 region has the DNA TGTGCCACCGGACAGTGGAACACTGAAGCTTTCTTT. Translation: CATGQWNTEAFF.

By sample fraction, this clonotype is medium-sized. J is TRBJ2-3 and V is TRBV7-8, with D unclear. The V end was cut by 5 bases, the J end by 5 bases, with 8 bases between. The CDR3 runs to 12 residues. The germline gives CDR1 SGHVS, CDR2 FQNEAQ. The CDR3 coding sequence is TGTGCCAGCAGCCCAATGGGAGATACGCAGTATTTT. Its protein product is CASSPMGDTQYF. Based on the CDR3 plus reference TRBV7-8 and TRBJ2-3, the full variable domain is GAGVSQSPRYKVAKRGQDVALRCDPISGHVSLFWYQQALGQGPEFLTYFQNEAQLDKSGLPSDRFFAERPEGSVSTLKIQRTQQEDSAVYLCASSPMGDTQYFGPGTRLTVL.

There are a few counts of this clonotype. The rearrangement links TRBV7-3 to TRBJ2-1; 8 bases agree with TRBD2. V lost 5 bases and J lost 9; bases outside the gene matches: 12. This CDR3 is 15 amino acids long. Germline lookup yields CDR1 SGHTA and CDR2 FQGTGA. The CDR3 sequence is CASSTTAGGIGEQFF. The CDR3 coding sequence is TGTGCCAGCAGCACCACGGCGGGGGGTATAGGTGAGCAGTTCTTC. Drawing the rest from reference TRBV7-3 and TRBJ2-1, the complete variable domain is GAGVSQTPSNKVTEKGKYVELRCDPISGHTALYWYRQSLGQGPEFLIYFQGTGAADDSGLPNDRFFAVRPEGSVSTLKIQRTERGDSAVYLCASSTTAGGIGEQFFGPGTRLTVL.

This clonotype showed up just a few times. The chain has TRBV20-1 and TRBJ2-5; D ambiguous. The CDR3 sequence is 12 residues long. CDR1 DFQATT and CDR2 SNEGSKA come from the germline V gene (reference sequence). The germline V and J ends were trimmed by 3 bases and 5 bases, with 10 bases remaining between them. This chain's CDR3 is CSARTDRETQYF. The DNA for the CDR3 is TGCAGTGCTAGGACGGATCGGGAGACCCAGTACTTC.